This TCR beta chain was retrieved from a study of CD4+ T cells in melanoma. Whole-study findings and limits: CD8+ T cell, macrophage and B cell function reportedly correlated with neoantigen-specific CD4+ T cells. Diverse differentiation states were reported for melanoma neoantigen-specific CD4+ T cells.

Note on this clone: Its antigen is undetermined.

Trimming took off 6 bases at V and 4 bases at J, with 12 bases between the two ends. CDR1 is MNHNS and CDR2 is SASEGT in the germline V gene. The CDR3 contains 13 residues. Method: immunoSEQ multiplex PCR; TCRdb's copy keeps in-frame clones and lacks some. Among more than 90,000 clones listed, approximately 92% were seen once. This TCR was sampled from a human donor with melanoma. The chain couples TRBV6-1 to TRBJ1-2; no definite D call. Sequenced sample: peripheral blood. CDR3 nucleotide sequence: TGTGCCAGCAGCGCCGGGAGTTCCTATGGCTACACCTTC. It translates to CASSAGSSYGYTF.